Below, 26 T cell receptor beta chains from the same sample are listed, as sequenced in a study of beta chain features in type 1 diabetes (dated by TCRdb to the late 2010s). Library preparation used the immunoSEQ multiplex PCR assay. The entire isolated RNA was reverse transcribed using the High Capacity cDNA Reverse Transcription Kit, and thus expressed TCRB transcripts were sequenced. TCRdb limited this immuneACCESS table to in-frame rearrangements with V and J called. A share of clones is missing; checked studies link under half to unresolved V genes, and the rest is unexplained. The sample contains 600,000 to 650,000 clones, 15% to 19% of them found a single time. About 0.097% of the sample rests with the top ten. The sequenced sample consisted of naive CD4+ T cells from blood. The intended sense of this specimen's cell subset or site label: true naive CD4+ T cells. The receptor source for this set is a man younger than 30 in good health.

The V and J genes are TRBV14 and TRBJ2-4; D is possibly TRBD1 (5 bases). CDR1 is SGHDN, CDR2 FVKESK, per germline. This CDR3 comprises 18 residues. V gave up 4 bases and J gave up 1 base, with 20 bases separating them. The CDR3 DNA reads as TGTGCCAGCAGCCCTCCCGTGGTGGGGCGCCGGGCCAAAAACATTCAGTACTTC. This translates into CASSPPVVGRRAKNIQYF. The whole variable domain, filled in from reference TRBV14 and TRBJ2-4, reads EAGVTQFPSHSVIEKGQTVTLRCDPISGHDNLYWYRRVMGKEIKFLLHFVKESKQDESGMPNNRFLAERTGGTYSTLKVQPAELEDSGVYFCASSPPVVGRRAKNIQYFGAGTRLSVL.

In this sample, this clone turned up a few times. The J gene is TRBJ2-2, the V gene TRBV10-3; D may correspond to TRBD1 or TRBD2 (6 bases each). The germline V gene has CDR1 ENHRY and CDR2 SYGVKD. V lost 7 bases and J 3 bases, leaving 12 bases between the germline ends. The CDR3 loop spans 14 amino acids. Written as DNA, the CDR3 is TGTGCCATCAAAAATAGGGGGGACACCGGGGAGCTGTTTTTT. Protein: CAIKNRGDTGELFF.

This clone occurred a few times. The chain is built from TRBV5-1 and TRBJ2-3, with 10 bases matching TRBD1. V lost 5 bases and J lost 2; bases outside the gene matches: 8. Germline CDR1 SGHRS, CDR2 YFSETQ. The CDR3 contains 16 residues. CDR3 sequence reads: CASRLPGTGATDTQYF. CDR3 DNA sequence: TGCGCCAGCAGACTGCCCGGGACAGGGGCCACAGATACGCAGTATTTT.

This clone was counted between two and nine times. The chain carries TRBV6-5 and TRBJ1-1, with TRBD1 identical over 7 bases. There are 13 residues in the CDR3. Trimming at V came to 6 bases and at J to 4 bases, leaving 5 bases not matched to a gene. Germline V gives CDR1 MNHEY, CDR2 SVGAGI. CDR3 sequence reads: CASRGGGGTEAFF. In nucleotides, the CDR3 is TGTGCCAGCAGAGGGGGCGGTGGCACTGAAGCTTTCTTT.

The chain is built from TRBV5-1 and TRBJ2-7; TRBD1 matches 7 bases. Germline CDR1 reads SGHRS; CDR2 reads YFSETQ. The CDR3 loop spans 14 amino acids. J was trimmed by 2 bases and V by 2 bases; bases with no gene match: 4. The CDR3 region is CASSFLTGAYEQYF. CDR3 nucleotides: TGCGCCAGCAGCTTTTTAACAGGGGCCTACGAGCAGTACTTC.

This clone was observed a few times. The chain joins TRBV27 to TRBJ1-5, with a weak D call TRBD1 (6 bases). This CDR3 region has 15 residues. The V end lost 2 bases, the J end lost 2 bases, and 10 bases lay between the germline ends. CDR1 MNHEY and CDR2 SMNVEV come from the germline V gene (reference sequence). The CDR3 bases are TGTGCCAGCAGTTTAGGGGGCAGTGGCAATCAGCCCCAGCATTTT. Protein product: CASSLGGSGNQPQHF.

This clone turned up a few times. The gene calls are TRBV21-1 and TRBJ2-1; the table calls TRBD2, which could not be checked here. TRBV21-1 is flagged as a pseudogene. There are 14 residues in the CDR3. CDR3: CASSGLAGVCEQFF. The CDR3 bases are TGTGCCAGCTCCGGACTAGCGGGGGTGTGTGAGCAGTTCTTC.

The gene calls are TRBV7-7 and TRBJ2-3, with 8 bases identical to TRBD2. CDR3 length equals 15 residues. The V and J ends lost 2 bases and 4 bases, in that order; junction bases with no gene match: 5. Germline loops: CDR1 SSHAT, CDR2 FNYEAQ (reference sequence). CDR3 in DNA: TGTGCCAGCAGCTTACTCGGGAGGGTAGCAGATACGCAGTATTTT. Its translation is CASSLLGRVADTQYF. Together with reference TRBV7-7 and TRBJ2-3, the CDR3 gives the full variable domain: GAGVSQSPRYKVTKRGQDVTLRCDPISSHATLYWYQQALGQGPEFLTYFNYEAQPDKSGLPSDRFSAERPEGSISTLTIQRTEQRDSAMYRCASSLLGRVADTQYFGPGTRLTVL.

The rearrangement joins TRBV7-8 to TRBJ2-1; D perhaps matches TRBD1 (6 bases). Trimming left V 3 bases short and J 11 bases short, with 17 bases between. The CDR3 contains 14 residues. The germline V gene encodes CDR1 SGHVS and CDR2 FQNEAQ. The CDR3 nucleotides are TGTGCCAGCAGCTTCTTAAACAGGGATGGAAAGCAGTTCTTC. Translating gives CASSFLNRDGKQFF.

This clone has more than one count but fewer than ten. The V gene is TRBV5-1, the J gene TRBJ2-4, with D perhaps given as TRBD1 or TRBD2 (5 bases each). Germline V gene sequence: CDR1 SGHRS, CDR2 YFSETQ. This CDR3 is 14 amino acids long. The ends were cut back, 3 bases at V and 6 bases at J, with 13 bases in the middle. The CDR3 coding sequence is TGCGCCAGCAGCTCACCAAGGGACGGAAACATTCAGTACTTC. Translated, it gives CASSSPRDGNIQYF.

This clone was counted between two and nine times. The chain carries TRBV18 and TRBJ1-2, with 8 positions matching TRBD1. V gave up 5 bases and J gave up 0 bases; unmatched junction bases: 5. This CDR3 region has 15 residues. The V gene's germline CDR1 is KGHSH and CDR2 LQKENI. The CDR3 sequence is CASSSDRAPNYGYTF. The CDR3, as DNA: TGTGCCAGCTCATCGGACAGGGCCCCTAACTATGGCTACACCTTC.

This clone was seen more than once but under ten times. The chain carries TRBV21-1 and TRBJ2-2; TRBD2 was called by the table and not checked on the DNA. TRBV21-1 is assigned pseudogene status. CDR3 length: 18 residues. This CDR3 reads CASSPQDAASGESGELFF. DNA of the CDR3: TGTGCCAGCAGCCCCCAGGACGCGGCTAGCGGGGAGAGCGGGGAGCTGTTTTTT.

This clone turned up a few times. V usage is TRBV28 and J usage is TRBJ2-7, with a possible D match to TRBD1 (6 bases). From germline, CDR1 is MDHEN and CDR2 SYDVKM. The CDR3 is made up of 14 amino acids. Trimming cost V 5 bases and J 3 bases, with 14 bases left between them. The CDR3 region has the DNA TGTGCCAGCAGTCTGATTGGACAGTTCTACGAGCAGTACTTC. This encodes CASSLIGQFYEQYF. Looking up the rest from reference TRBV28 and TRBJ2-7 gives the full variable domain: DVKVTQSSRYLVKRTGEKVFLECVQDMDHENMFWYRQDPGLGLRLIYFSYDVKMKEKGDIPEGYSVSREKKERFSLILESASTNQTSMYLCASSLIGQFYEQYFGPGTRLTVT.

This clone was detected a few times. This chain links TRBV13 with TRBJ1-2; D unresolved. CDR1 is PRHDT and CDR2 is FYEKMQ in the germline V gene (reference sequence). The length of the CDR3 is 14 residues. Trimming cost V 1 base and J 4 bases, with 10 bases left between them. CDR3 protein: CASSLVRGIYGYTF. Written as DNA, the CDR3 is TGTGCCAGCAGCTTAGTTCGGGGAATCTATGGCTACACCTTC.

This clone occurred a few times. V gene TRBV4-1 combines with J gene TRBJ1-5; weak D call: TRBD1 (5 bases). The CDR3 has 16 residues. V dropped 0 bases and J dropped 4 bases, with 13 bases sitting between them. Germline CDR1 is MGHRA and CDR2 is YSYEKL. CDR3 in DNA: TGCGCCAGCAGCCAAGATAAGGACATTCTTAATCAGCCCCAGCATTTT. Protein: CASSQDKDILNQPQHF.

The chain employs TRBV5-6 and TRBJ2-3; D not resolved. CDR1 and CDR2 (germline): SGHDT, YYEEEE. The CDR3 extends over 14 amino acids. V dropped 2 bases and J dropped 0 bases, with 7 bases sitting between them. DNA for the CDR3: TGTGCCAGCAGCTTTCCCCCCAGCACAGATACGCAGTATTTT. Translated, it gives CASSFPPSTDTQYF.

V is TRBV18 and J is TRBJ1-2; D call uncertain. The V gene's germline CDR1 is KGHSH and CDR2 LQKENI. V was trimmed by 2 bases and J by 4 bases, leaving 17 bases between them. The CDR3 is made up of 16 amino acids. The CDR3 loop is CASSPDPYRVGYGYTF. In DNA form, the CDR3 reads TGTGCCAGCTCACCAGACCCCTATCGCGTTGGCTATGGCTACACCTTC. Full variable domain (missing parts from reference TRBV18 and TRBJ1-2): NAGVMQNPRHLVRRRGQEARLRCSPMKGHSHVYWYRQLPEEGLKFMVYLQKENIIDESGMPKERFSAEFPKEGPSILRIQQVVRGDSAAYFCASSPDPYRVGYGYTFGSGTRLTVV.

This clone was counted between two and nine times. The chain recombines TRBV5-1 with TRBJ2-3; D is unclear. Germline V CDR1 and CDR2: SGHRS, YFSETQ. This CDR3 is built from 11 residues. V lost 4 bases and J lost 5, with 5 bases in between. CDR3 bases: TGCGCCAGCAGCAGGGTAGATACGCAGTATTTT. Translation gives CASSRVDTQYF. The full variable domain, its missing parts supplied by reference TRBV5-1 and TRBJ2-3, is KAGVTQTPRYLIKTRGQQVTLSCSPISGHRSVSWYQQTPGQGLQFLFEYFSETQRNKGNFPGRFSGRQFSNSRSEMNVSTLELGDSALYLCASSRVDTQYFGPGTRLTVL.

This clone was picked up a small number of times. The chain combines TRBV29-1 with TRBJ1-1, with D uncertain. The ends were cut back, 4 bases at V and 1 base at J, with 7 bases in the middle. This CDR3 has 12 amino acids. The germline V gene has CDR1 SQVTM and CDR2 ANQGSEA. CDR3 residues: CSVARTNTEAFF. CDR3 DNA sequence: TGCAGCGTTGCCAGGACGAACACTGAAGCTTTCTTT.

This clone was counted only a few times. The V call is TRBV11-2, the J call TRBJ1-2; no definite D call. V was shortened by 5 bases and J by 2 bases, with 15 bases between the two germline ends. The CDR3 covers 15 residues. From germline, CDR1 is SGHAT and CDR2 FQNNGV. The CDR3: CASSPVRGWNYGYTF. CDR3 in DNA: TGTGCCAGCAGCCCCGTACGAGGTTGGAACTATGGCTACACCTTC.

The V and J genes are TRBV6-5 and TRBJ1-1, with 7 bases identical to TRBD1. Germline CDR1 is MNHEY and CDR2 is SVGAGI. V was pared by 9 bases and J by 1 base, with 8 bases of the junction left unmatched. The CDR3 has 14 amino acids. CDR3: CASRRAGGNTEAFF. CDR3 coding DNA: TGTGCCAGTCGACGAGCAGGGGGGAACACTGAAGCTTTCTTT.

The CDR3 nucleotides read TGCGCCAGCAGCTTGGACGGGACGACCACCCAAGAGACCCAGTACTTC. Translating it yields CASSLDGTTTQETQYF. J is TRBJ2-5 and V is TRBV5-1; perhaps D is TRBD1 or TRBD2 (5 bases each). This CDR3 contains 16 residues. Germline assignment: CDR1 SGHRS and CDR2 YFSETQ. V dropped 0 bases and J dropped 1 base, with 13 bases sitting between them. Using reference TRBV5-1 and TRBJ2-5 for the parts outside the CDR3, the full variable domain is KAGVTQTPRYLIKTRGQQVTLSCSPISGHRSVSWYQQTPGQGLQFLFEYFSETQRNKGNFPGRFSGRQFSNSRSEMNVSTLELGDSALYLCASSLDGTTTQETQYFGPGTRLLVL.

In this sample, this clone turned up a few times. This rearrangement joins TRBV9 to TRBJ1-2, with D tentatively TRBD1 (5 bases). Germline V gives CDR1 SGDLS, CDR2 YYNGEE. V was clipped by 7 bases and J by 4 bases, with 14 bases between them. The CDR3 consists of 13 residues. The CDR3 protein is CASSLRGGYGYTF. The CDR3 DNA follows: TGTGCCAGCTCCCTACGGGGGGGCTATGGCTACACCTTC.

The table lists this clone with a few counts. CDR3 loop: CASSLVAGIYGYTF. In DNA form, the CDR3 reads TGTGCCAGCAGCTTAGTTGCAGGAATCTATGGCTACACCTTC. The rearrangement uses TRBV11-2 and TRBJ1-2, with D hard to call. The germline V gene encodes CDR1 SGHAT and CDR2 FQNNGV. V lost 1 base to trimming and J lost 4 bases, with 10 bases between them. The CDR3 runs to 14 residues.

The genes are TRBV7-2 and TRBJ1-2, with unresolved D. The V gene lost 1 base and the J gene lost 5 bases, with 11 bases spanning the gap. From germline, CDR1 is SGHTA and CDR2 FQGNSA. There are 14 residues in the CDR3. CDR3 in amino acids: CASSLGRGKYGYTF. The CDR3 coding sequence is TGTGCCAGCAGCTTAGGGAGAGGGAAGTATGGCTACACCTTC.

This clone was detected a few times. This chain's CDR3 is CASSLSLAGGPKTQYF. CDR3 nucleotides: TGTGCCAGCAGTTTATCCCTAGCGGGAGGGCCGAAGACCCAGTACTTC. The rearrangement uses TRBV28 and TRBJ2-5; the match to TRBD2 covers 12 bases. CDR3 length: 16 residues. The junction had 6 bases not matched to a gene; V was cut back by 1 base and J by 6 bases. Germline lookup yields CDR1 MDHEN and CDR2 SYDVKM.